This is a list of T cell receptor beta chains from one sample in a study of PD-1 blockade in classical Hodgkin lymphoma. The method was immunoSEQ multiplex PCR; TCRdb's version includes in-frame clones alone and lacks a portion of them. The table lists tens of thousands of clones, around 80% of them singletons, with more than 3% in the top ten. This sample comprised CD4+ T cells from blood, obtained before the fourth cycle of nivolumab. The receptors come from a human donor with classical Hodgkin lymphoma. Each CDR3 is given with its conserved first and last residue. D genes are given only for firm matches. Rows give clone size only sometimes, using once, few, many, or a class for an expanded clone.

D gene	V gene	CDR3 length	clone size	J gene	CDR3 DNA	CDR3 protein
-	TRBV5-1	13	-	TRBJ1-2	TGCGCCAGCAGCGACGACGCGGGCTATGGCTACACCTTC	CASSDDAGYGYTF
TRBD2	TRBV7-9	14	once	TRBJ2-7	TGTGCCAGCAACTCGGGAGGGGGGGGCTACGAGCAGTACTTC	CASNSGGGGYEQYF
TRBD1	TRBV6-5	13	few	TRBJ1-2	TGTGCCAGCGGTAAAACAGGGGTTCATGGCTACACCTTC	CASGKTGVHGYTF
-	TRBV7-2	14	-	TRBJ2-4	TGTGCCAGCAGCTTAGGGGGGGGCGTCGGCATTCAGTACTTC	CASSLGGGVGIQYF
TRBD2	TRBV19	14	-	TRBJ2-3	TGTGCCAGTAGTATGGCGGGGGGAACAGATACGCAGTATTTT	CASSMAGGTDTQYF
-	TRBV6-5	13	once	TRBJ1-2	TGTGCCAGCAGTTACGAACAGGGATATGGCTACACCTTC	CASSYEQGYGYTF
-	TRBV5-8	16	few	TRBJ2-3	TGTGCCAGCAGCTTGGGGTTAGGCGGGGGCACAGATACGCAGTATTTT	CASSLGLGGGTDTQYF
-	TRBV5-1	16	once	TRBJ2-7	TGCGCCAGCAGCCCCAGAGGGCTTGACGTCTCCTACGAGCAGTACTTC	CASSPRGLDVSYEQYF
TRBD1	TRBV10-1	17	-	TRBJ1-2	TGCGCCAGCAGAACTGGGACAGAGTCCCTTAATAACTATGGCTACACCTTC	CASRTGTESLNNYGYTF
-	TRBV27	15	-	TRBJ1-6	TGTGCCAGCAGTTTATGGGGGGGGAATAATTCACCCCTCCACTTT	CASSLWGGNNSPLHF
TRBD2	TRBV10-3	14	-	TRBJ2-1	TGTGCCACTACACTAGCGGGGGAAAGCAATGAGCAGTTCTTC	CATTLAGESNEQFF
-	TRBV7-2	13	once	TRBJ1-2	TGTGCCAGCAGCCCCGGACAGAACTATGGCTACACCTTC	CASSPGQNYGYTF
TRBD1	TRBV9	16	-	TRBJ2-7	TGTGCCAGCAGCAAAGACTCCGGGACAGCGACCTACGAGCAGTACTTC	CASSKDSGTATYEQYF
TRBD2	TRBV19	13	-	TRBJ2-3	TGTGCCACCGCGCGGGGGGAGGGCGCTACGCAGTATTTT	CATARGEGATQYF
-	TRBV27	15	once	TRBJ1-5	TGTGCCAGCAGTTTAGCGGGGGGTAACAATCAGCCCCAGCATTTT	CASSLAGGNNQPQHF
-	TRBV30	12	-	TRBJ1-3	TGTGCCTGGGGGAGCTCTGGAAACACCATATATTTT	CAWGSSGNTIYF
TRBD1	TRBV29-1	13	-	TRBJ1-2	TGCAGCGCCGGGGACAGGGGATTCTATGGCTACACCTTC	CSAGDRGFYGYTF
-	TRBV20-1	11	-	TRBJ1-2	TGCAGTGCGGAAGCTAACTATGGCTACACCTTC	CSAEANYGYTF
-	TRBV7-3	12	-	TRBJ2-2	TGTGCCAGCAGAACACACACCGGGGAGCTGTTTTTT	CASRTHTGELFF
-	TRBV5-4	14	-	TRBJ1-1	TGTGCCAGCAGCGAGATCCCCATGAACACTGAAGCTTTCTTT	CASSEIPMNTEAFF
TRBD1	TRBV6-1	15	-	TRBJ2-3	TGTGCCAGCAGGAACTGGGACAGGGGGCAAGATACGCAGTATTTT	CASRNWDRGQDTQYF
-	TRBV5-5	14	-	TRBJ1-1	TGTGCCAGCAGCTTGGCACCGGCCTACACTGAAGCTTTCTTT	CASSLAPAYTEAFF
-	TRBV2	15	-	TRBJ2-2	TGTGCCAGCAGTTCAAGACTCATGAACACCGGGGAGCTGTTTTTT	CASSSRLMNTGELFF
TRBD2	TRBV18	17	-	TRBJ2-3	TGTGCCAGCTCACCACCGGGACTAGCGGGGAGCACAGATACGCAGTATTTT	CASSPPGLAGSTDTQYF
-	TRBV27	13	once	TRBJ2-7	TGTGCCAGCAGTCCCGACTCTAGCCACGAGCAGTACTTC	CASSPDSSHEQYF
TRBD1	TRBV6-6	14	-	TRBJ1-1	TGTGCCAGCAGTGCGGACAGGGACTACACTGAAGCTTTCTTT	CASSADRDYTEAFF
TRBD1	TRBV6-6	15	-	TRBJ2-7	TGTGCCAGCAACGGGGCCGGACAGGGGTTCCACGAGCAGTACTTC	CASNGAGQGFHEQYF
TRBD1	TRBV30	14	-	TRBJ1-5	TGTGCCTGGAGTGGGACAGGGTGGGATCAGCCCCAGCATTTT	CAWSGTGWDQPQHF
-	TRBV6-6	13	-	TRBJ2-7	TGTGCCAGCTCCCGGACAGTCGGCTACGAGCAGTACTTC	CASSRTVGYEQYF
TRBD2	TRBV5-4	18	-	TRBJ2-4	TGTGCCAGCAGCTTAGCCGGGACTAGCGGGGTAGCCAAAAACATTCAGTACTTC	CASSLAGTSGVAKNIQYF
TRBD2	TRBV7-2	15	-	TRBJ2-3	TGTGCCAGCAGCTCGAGACTAGCGGGGCCAGATACGCAGTATTTT	CASSSRLAGPDTQYF
-	TRBV7-2	14	once	TRBJ1-1	TGTGCCAGCAGCTTACTGGTGACAGGTTCTTCGGCTTTCTTT	CASSLLVTGSSAFF
-	TRBV30	12	-	TRBJ2-3	TGTGCCTGGAGTGTAGGAGGAGATACGCAGTATTTT	CAWSVGGDTQYF
-	TRBV21-1	15	-	TRBJ2-1	TGTGCCAGCAGTATGTGGCGGGGGGGCATGGATGAGCAGTTCTTC	CASSMWRGGMDEQFF
TRBD1	TRBV4-3	14	few	TRBJ2-5	TGCGCCAGCAGCCAACAGCACAGGGGGGAGACCCAGTACTTC	CASSQQHRGETQYF